This T cell receptor (beta chain) appears in the sequencing data of a study of cytomegalovirus exposure and HLA in healthy donors. The table lists this clone with a count of one. Its antigen is not identified. General study points: A later analysis showed HLA-associated TCR beta chains outstripping equally common others in clonal expansion. The investigators catalogued some 150 TCR beta chains as cytomegalovirus-associated.

13 Jbeta primers and 60 Vbeta primers were used for the PCR. TCRdb keeps only in-frame clones here, not all; method: immunoSEQ multiplex PCR. The sample has around 200,000 clones; around 75% are singletons. V gave up 1 base and J gave up 4 bases, with 8 bases separating them. CDR1 and CDR2 (germline): MDHEN, SYDVKM. The CDR3 is 14 amino acids. Material: PBMCs. The genes are TRBV28 and TRBJ1-5, with D unresolved. The source of this sequence is a male donor in good health and CMV-seronegative. The CDR3 DNA is TGTGCCAGCAGTTTATCCCGGGAGAATCAGCCCCAGCATTTT. Protein product: CASSLSRENQPQHF.